This T cell receptor beta chain was recorded in a study of T-cell memory formation after mild COVID-19. Study-wide results and limits: Largely, contracting CD4+ clones fell within CM and EM, and contracting CD8+ clones within EMRA. Day 15 to 85 contracting clones showed balanced CD4/CD8; day 15 to 37 expanders favored CD4+. The authors left the SARS-CoV-2 specificity of second-wave clones peaking on day 37 unconfirmed. Memory cells collected pre-infection included some clones that later responded, suggesting cross-reactive memory joined.

MiXCR, run by TCRdb on the 5' RACE reads, gives a single entry per CDR3 protein. The sample has fewer than 350,000 distinct CDR3 sequences, approximately 7.6% seen once. The CDR3 covers 15 residues. Trimming pared 0 bases from V and 3 bases from J, leaving 11 bases between. CDR1 is MNHEY, CDR2 SVGAGI, per germline. As to this clonotype: Its cognate antigen is unknown.

Sequenced material: PBMCs or a T cell subset sorted from them (not recorded which). The clonotype was recovered from a man aged 18-30 years who had mild COVID-19 (a few samples of this study predate the infection). Cell type and time point are not known. V is TRBV6-5 and J is TRBJ1-1, with D possibly being TRBD1 (6 bases). DNA for the CDR3: TGTGCCAGCAGTTACTCCTGGACAGTGGACACTGAAGCTTTCTTT. Encoded protein: CASSYSWTVDTEAFF.